The text below deals with one TCR beta chain. The sample comes from a study of T cell responses to AZD1222 COVID-19 vaccine. Sequencing used immunoSEQ multiplex PCR; TCRdb keeps in-frame clones, though not all of them. The table shows more than 150,000 clones, with about 90% occurring only once. V dropped 7 bases and J dropped 5 bases, with 17 bases sitting between them. In germline, CDR1 is LGHDT, CDR2 YNNKEL (reference sequence). The CDR3 totals 14 residues. The clonotype originates from an adult in good health. The V and J genes are TRBV3-1 (or the pseudogene TRBV3-2) and TRBJ2-5; no clear D gene. The specimen comprised peripheral blood, sampled on day 0 of AZD1222 vaccination. CDR3 coding DNA: TGTGCCAGCACCTCACGTGCAGGTGGGGAGACCCAGTACTTC. This encodes CASTSRAGGETQYF.